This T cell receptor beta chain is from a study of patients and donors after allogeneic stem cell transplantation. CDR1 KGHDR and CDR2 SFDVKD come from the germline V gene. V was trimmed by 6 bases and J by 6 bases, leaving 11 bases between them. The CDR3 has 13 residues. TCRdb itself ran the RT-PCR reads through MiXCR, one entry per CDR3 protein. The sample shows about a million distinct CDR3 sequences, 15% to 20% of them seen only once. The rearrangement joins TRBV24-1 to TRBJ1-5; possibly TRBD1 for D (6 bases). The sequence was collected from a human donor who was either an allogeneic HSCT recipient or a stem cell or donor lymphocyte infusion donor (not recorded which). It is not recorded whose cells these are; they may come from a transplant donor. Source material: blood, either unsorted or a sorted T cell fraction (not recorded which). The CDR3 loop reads CATSQTGSQPQHF. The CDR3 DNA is TGTGCCACCAGTCAGACAGGATCTCAGCCCCAGCATTTT.